This is a list of T cell receptor beta chains from one sample in a study of identifying expanded T cells in peripheral blood. Sequencing used immunoSEQ multiplex PCR; TCRdb keeps in-frame clones, though not all of them. The sample has about 97,000 clones, around 89% seen once. The sequencing sample was made of blood. The receptors shown here come from a person aged 18 to 75 in good health. Both conserved end residues are part of each CDR3. Each record gives: D gene, V gene, J gene, clone size, CDR3 DNA, CDR3 protein. A D gene is named only where the DNA matches it firmly. Only part of the rows carry a size: once, few, many, or a class if the clone is expanded.

D gene: TRBD2
V gene: TRBV7-2
J gene: TRBJ2-3
clone size: NA
CDR3 DNA: TGTGCCAGCAGCTCGGGACTAGCGGGCCCAGATACGCAGTATTTT
CDR3 protein: CASSSGLAGPDTQYF

D gene: TRBD2
V gene: TRBV29-1
J gene: TRBJ2-1
clone size: NA
CDR3 DNA: TGCAGCTACGGGACTAGCGGTTACAATGAGCAGTTCTTC
CDR3 protein: CSYGTSGYNEQFF

D gene: NA
V gene: TRBV18
J gene: TRBJ1-2
clone size: few
CDR3 DNA: TGTGCCAGCTCGCTACAGGACTATGGCTACACCTTC
CDR3 protein: CASSLQDYGYTF

D gene: NA
V gene: TRBV4-1
J gene: TRBJ2-7
clone size: NA
CDR3 DNA: TGCGCCAGCAGCCAAGAGCAGGGAGTATTTGGGGGATACGAGCAGTACTTC
CDR3 protein: CASSQEQGVFGGYEQYF

D gene: TRBD2
V gene: TRBV7-9
J gene: TRBJ2-3
clone size: NA
CDR3 DNA: TGTGCCAGCAGCTCCCCTGCTAGCGGGGGGGCCACAGATACGCAGTATTTT
CDR3 protein: CASSSPASGGATDTQYF

D gene: NA
V gene: TRBV11-3
J gene: TRBJ2-7
clone size: NA
CDR3 DNA: TGTGCCAGCAGCTCACGGTTGGGGGAGCAGTACTTC
CDR3 protein: CASSSRLGEQYF

D gene: NA
V gene: TRBV18
J gene: TRBJ1-2
clone size: NA
CDR3 DNA: TGTGCCAGCTCACCACGAGACTCTTATGGCTACACCTTC
CDR3 protein: CASSPRDSYGYTF

D gene: TRBD2
V gene: TRBV12-5
J gene: TRBJ2-5
clone size: NA
CDR3 DNA: TGTGCTAGTGGTCCGGGGACTAGCGGGAGGGCTGAGACCCAGTACTTC
CDR3 protein: CASGPGTSGRAETQYF

D gene: NA
V gene: TRBV7-9
J gene: TRBJ2-7
clone size: NA
CDR3 DNA: TGTGCCAGCAGCCCCCCTGGACTTGCCTACGAGCAGTACTTC
CDR3 protein: CASSPPGLAYEQYF

D gene: TRBD1
V gene: TRBV5-6
J gene: TRBJ2-2
clone size: NA
CDR3 DNA: TGTGCCAGCAGCTTGGTCCGACAGGGGCGATACACCGGGGAGCTGTTTTTT
CDR3 protein: CASSLVRQGRYTGELFF

D gene: NA
V gene: TRBV25-1
J gene: TRBJ1-2
clone size: NA
CDR3 DNA: TGTGCCAGCAGTGGAGTGACAGATCGAGGGAACTATGGCTACACCTTC
CDR3 protein: CASSGVTDRGNYGYTF

D gene: NA
V gene: TRBV30
J gene: TRBJ1-1
clone size: NA
CDR3 DNA: TGTGCCTGGAGTGTACAGAGGGGGGCTTTCTTT
CDR3 protein: CAWSVQRGAFF

D gene: NA
V gene: TRBV5-1
J gene: TRBJ2-3
clone size: NA
CDR3 DNA: TGCGCCAGCACCCGGGACAACACAGATACGCAGTATTTT
CDR3 protein: CASTRDNTDTQYF

D gene: TRBD1
V gene: TRBV7-8
J gene: TRBJ2-3
clone size: NA
CDR3 DNA: TGTGCCAGCAGCCCCTGGACAGGGGGTCCCACAGATACGCAGTATTTT
CDR3 protein: CASSPWTGGPTDTQYF

D gene: TRBD1
V gene: TRBV11-2
J gene: TRBJ2-3
clone size: NA
CDR3 DNA: TGTGCCAGCAGCCAGCAGGGACAGGGTACAGATACGCAGTATTTT
CDR3 protein: CASSQQGQGTDTQYF

D gene: NA
V gene: TRBV7-9
J gene: TRBJ1-1
clone size: NA
CDR3 DNA: TGTGCCAGCAGCTTTACAGGGTCCAACACTGAAGCTTTCTTT
CDR3 protein: CASSFTGSNTEAFF

D gene: NA
V gene: TRBV10-3
J gene: TRBJ2-3
clone size: NA
CDR3 DNA: TGTGCCATCAGTGAGTCCTACAGCACAGATACGCAGTATTTT
CDR3 protein: CAISESYSTDTQYF

D gene: TRBD1
V gene: TRBV14
J gene: TRBJ1-4
clone size: NA
CDR3 DNA: TGTGCCAGCAGCCAAACCCCACAGGGGAAACTGTTTTTT
CDR3 protein: CASSQTPQGKLFF

D gene: NA
V gene: TRBV9
J gene: TRBJ1-2
clone size: NA
CDR3 DNA: TGTGCCAGCGCGAAGGCTAACTATGGCTACACCTTC
CDR3 protein: CASAKANYGYTF

D gene: TRBD2
V gene: TRBV7-3
J gene: TRBJ2-3
clone size: NA
CDR3 DNA: TGTGCCAGCAGCTTAACGTTCTCGGGGGGAATCACAGATACGCAGTATTTT
CDR3 protein: CASSLTFSGGITDTQYF

D gene: TRBD2
V gene: TRBV7-9
J gene: TRBJ2-3
clone size: NA
CDR3 DNA: TGTGCCAGCAGAACTAGCGGGAGGGGAGATACGCAGTATTTT
CDR3 protein: CASRTSGRGDTQYF

D gene: NA
V gene: TRBV15
J gene: TRBJ2-5
clone size: NA
CDR3 DNA: TGTGCCACCATCCGGGGTGGTTACCAAGAGACCCAGTACTTC
CDR3 protein: CATIRGGYQETQYF

D gene: NA
V gene: TRBV19
J gene: TRBJ2-3
clone size: NA
CDR3 DNA: TGTGCCAGTAGCCGGTCTCCGACAGATACGCAGTATTTT
CDR3 protein: CASSRSPTDTQYF

D gene: NA
V gene: TRBV11-2
J gene: TRBJ1-1
clone size: NA
CDR3 DNA: TGTGCCAGCAGCGCACAGGGTGGGGGCACTGAAGCTTTCTTT
CDR3 protein: CASSAQGGGTEAFF

D gene: TRBD2
V gene: TRBV27
J gene: TRBJ2-3
clone size: NA
CDR3 DNA: TGTGCCAGCGGTAGTATTAGCGGGGGGGGAGGAGGCACAGATACGCAGTATTTT
CDR3 protein: CASGSISGGGGGTDTQYF

D gene: NA
V gene: TRBV5-4
J gene: TRBJ2-2
clone size: NA
CDR3 DNA: TGTGCCAGCAGCCACGTGAGTCAGAACACCGGGGAGCTGTTTTTT
CDR3 protein: CASSHVSQNTGELFF

D gene: TRBD1
V gene: TRBV2
J gene: TRBJ1-5
clone size: few
CDR3 DNA: TGTGCCAGCAGTGGGACAGGGAATCAGCCCCAGCATTTT
CDR3 protein: CASSGTGNQPQHF

D gene: NA
V gene: TRBV9
J gene: TRBJ2-3
clone size: NA
CDR3 DNA: TGTGCCAGCAGCGTAGCTACAGATACGCAGTATTTT
CDR3 protein: CASSVATDTQYF

D gene: NA
V gene: TRBV10-1
J gene: TRBJ2-7
clone size: NA
CDR3 DNA: TGCGCCAGCAGTGACGAGGCTTTCGGCGAGCAGTACTTC
CDR3 protein: CASSDEAFGEQYF

D gene: TRBD1
V gene: TRBV9
J gene: TRBJ2-2
clone size: NA
CDR3 DNA: TGTGCCAGCAGCCATACAGGGGCGCTGTATCGCACCGGGGAGCTGTTTTTT
CDR3 protein: CASSHTGALYRTGELFF

D gene: TRBD1
V gene: TRBV11-2
J gene: TRBJ1-2
clone size: NA
CDR3 DNA: TGTGCCAGCAGCTTGGAAGATCGGGACAGGGGTCATGGCTACACCTTC
CDR3 protein: CASSLEDRDRGHGYTF

D gene: NA
V gene: TRBV5-1
J gene: TRBJ1-5
clone size: NA
CDR3 DNA: TGCGCCAGCAGCAGGGGTGATAGCAATCAGCCCCAGCATTTT
CDR3 protein: CASSRGDSNQPQHF

D gene: TRBD1
V gene: TRBV7-9
J gene: TRBJ2-2
clone size: NA
CDR3 DNA: TGTGCCAGCAGCCGGACCGGGACAGGGGGCCCCGGGGAGCTGTTTTTT
CDR3 protein: CASSRTGTGGPGELFF

D gene: TRBD2
V gene: TRBV5-1
J gene: TRBJ2-1
clone size: NA
CDR3 DNA: TGCGCCAGCAGCTTGGGAACTAGCGGAGCTTACAATGAGCAGTTCTTC
CDR3 protein: CASSLGTSGAYNEQFF

D gene: NA
V gene: TRBV7-8
J gene: TRBJ2-3
clone size: once
CDR3 DNA: TGTGCCAGCAGCGCGGCCAGGGCAGATACGCAGTATTTT
CDR3 protein: CASSAARADTQYF

D gene: NA
V gene: TRBV6-4
J gene: TRBJ1-5
clone size: few
CDR3 DNA: TGTGCCAGCAGTGACGTGGGTGGCAATCAGCCCCAGCATTTT
CDR3 protein: CASSDVGGNQPQHF

D gene: NA
V gene: TRBV12-5
J gene: TRBJ1-1
clone size: NA
CDR3 DNA: TGTGCTAGTGGTTTACAGGGATCGAACACTGAAGCTTTCTTT
CDR3 protein: CASGLQGSNTEAFF

D gene: NA
V gene: TRBV27
J gene: TRBJ2-7
clone size: NA
CDR3 DNA: TGTGCCAGCAGTTCCCCGCGGGACACCTACGAGCAGTACTTC
CDR3 protein: CASSSPRDTYEQYF

D gene: NA
V gene: TRBV5-1
J gene: TRBJ2-7
clone size: NA
CDR3 DNA: TGCGCCAGCAGCGACAGAGCGGGTGACACCTACGAGCAGTACTTC
CDR3 protein: CASSDRAGDTYEQYF

D gene: NA
V gene: TRBV30
J gene: TRBJ1-5
clone size: few
CDR3 DNA: TGTGCCTGGAGTGTCGACAGTGGGTACAATCAGCCCCAGCATTTT
CDR3 protein: CAWSVDSGYNQPQHF

D gene: TRBD2
V gene: TRBV4-1
J gene: TRBJ2-1
clone size: NA
CDR3 DNA: TGCGCCAGCAGCCAATCGGACCAGCGGGAGAGGTATGAGCAGTTCTTC
CDR3 protein: CASSQSDQRERYEQFF

D gene: NA
V gene: TRBV7-3
J gene: TRBJ2-3
clone size: NA
CDR3 DNA: TGTGCCAGCAGCATGGACACAGATACGCAGTATTTT
CDR3 protein: CASSMDTDTQYF

D gene: TRBD1
V gene: TRBV6-5
J gene: TRBJ2-3
clone size: NA
CDR3 DNA: TGTGCCAGCAGTTACGGGACAGGCACAGATACGCAGTATTTT
CDR3 protein: CASSYGTGTDTQYF

D gene: NA
V gene: TRBV21-1
J gene: TRBJ1-1
clone size: NA
CDR3 DNA: TGTGCCAGCAGACAGGGTGACACTGAAGCTTTCTTT
CDR3 protein: CASRQGDTEAFF

D gene: TRBD2
V gene: TRBV6-5
J gene: TRBJ2-1
clone size: NA
CDR3 DNA: TGTGCCAGCAGTTACTCGATAGCGGGAGCCAATGAGCAGTTCTTC
CDR3 protein: CASSYSIAGANEQFF

D gene: TRBD1
V gene: TRBV19
J gene: TRBJ1-2
clone size: NA
CDR3 DNA: TGTGCCAGTAGCGGCGGGACAGGGGCCAATTGGTATGGCTACACCTTC
CDR3 protein: CASSGGTGANWYGYTF

D gene: TRBD1
V gene: TRBV12-5
J gene: TRBJ1-1
clone size: once
CDR3 DNA: TGTGCTAGTGCCTCCGGGACAGATCGGCGACGAAACACTGAAGCTTTCTTT
CDR3 protein: CASASGTDRRRNTEAFF

D gene: TRBD1
V gene: TRBV29-1
J gene: TRBJ2-2
clone size: NA
CDR3 DNA: TGCAGCGCCGGACAGGGGACCAACACCGGGGAGCTGTTTTTT
CDR3 protein: CSAGQGTNTGELFF

D gene: NA
V gene: TRBV7-8
J gene: TRBJ2-7
clone size: NA
CDR3 DNA: TGTGCCAGCAGCTACGCCGGGACTCTGAACGGCTACGAGCAGTACTTC
CDR3 protein: CASSYAGTLNGYEQYF

D gene: NA
V gene: TRBV14
J gene: TRBJ1-1
clone size: NA
CDR3 DNA: TGTGCCAGCAGCCGTGGTTTGGGCACTGAAGCTTTCTTT
CDR3 protein: CASSRGLGTEAFF

D gene: TRBD1
V gene: TRBV7-2
J gene: TRBJ1-3
clone size: once
CDR3 DNA: TGTGCCAGCAGTTACGGACAGGACGGAAACACCATATATTTT
CDR3 protein: CASSYGQDGNTIYF

D gene: TRBD1
V gene: TRBV29-1
J gene: TRBJ2-3
clone size: NA
CDR3 DNA: TGCAGCGTTCGAGACAGGGTCCCCACAGATACGCAGTATTTT
CDR3 protein: CSVRDRVPTDTQYF

D gene: TRBD1
V gene: TRBV30
J gene: TRBJ2-5
clone size: NA
CDR3 DNA: TGTGCCTGGATCGGACAGGGAGAGACCCAGTACTTC
CDR3 protein: CAWIGQGETQYF

D gene: NA
V gene: TRBV5-1
J gene: TRBJ2-7
clone size: NA
CDR3 DNA: TGCGCCAGCAGCTGGTCAGGGGGGAGCTACGAGCAGTACTTC
CDR3 protein: CASSWSGGSYEQYF

D gene: NA
V gene: TRBV7-2
J gene: TRBJ2-5
clone size: NA
CDR3 DNA: TGTGCCAGCACCAGAGTCCCCGGTCGGGAGACCCAGTACTTC
CDR3 protein: CASTRVPGRETQYF